This entry is about one TCR delta chain. This clone was counted between two and nine times. Its antigen specificity is not known. One base away there is no much larger clone; base qualities are not given. The data originate from a study of human gamma delta and Vdelta1 T cells (dated by TCRdb to between 2017 and 2018). Background for the entire study: The study examined Delta One T cells, which are Vd1+ gamma-delta T cells, as cytotoxic effectors against acute myeloid leukemia.

Results the study describes overall, beyond this receptor: Delta One T cells were reported as polyclonal and as showing broad cytotoxic targeting of acute myeloid leukemia.

Deletion took 0 bases off V and 4 bases off J, with a span of 18 bases between the germline ends. Based on the germline V gene, the CDR1 and CDR2 sequences are TSWWSYY and QGS. The CDR3 covers 17 residues, taking in both the cysteine and the phenylalanine. The CDR3 DNA has 51 bases and is translated from base 1. The library was prepared using PCR. Sequencer: Illumina MiSeq. After TCRdb called clones again from the public reads with CATT, rows with identical DNA were merged. In this sample the table shows 13,000 or so delta-chain clones, about half of which occur a single time. The ten top clones hold 1.5% of the sample.

Sequences were obtained from Vdelta1 gamma-delta T cells from blood grown in culture (DOT cells). Interpreted using the paper, the cell subset or site label stands for: Delta One T cells, in vitro expanded/differentiated Vd1+ gamma-delta T cells. This TCR was sampled from a human donor in good health. Here the chain combines TRDV1 and TRDJ1, with the D gene call left open. The CDR3 in this case is CALGELLISHTNDKLIF. The nucleotide sequence is TGTGCTCTTGGGGAACTACTAATATCCCATACAAACGATAAACTCATCTTT.